This T cell receptor beta chain stems from a study of identical twins. TCRdb recomputed calls from the 5' RACE reads with MiXCR, one row per CDR3 protein. The sample carries around 500,000 distinct CDR3 sequences, 11% to 15% recorded once. All of the donors were Caucasians in good health. The CDR3 extends over 14 amino acids. Germline V CDR1 and CDR2: SGHRS, YFSETQ. The V gene end was trimmed by 4 bases and the J gene end by 6 bases; junction bases not matched to a gene: 10. Findings of the study overall: Whereas memory repertoires showed no such difference, abundant cord blood beta clonotypes carried fewer insertions.

Worth noting for this clonotype: What it binds is unknown.

The sample was also reused in another study, on yellow fever vaccine responses in identical twins. As reported in that work: Twins' vaccine T cell responses were reported to seem partly convergent and partly personalized.

This chain joins TRBV5-1 and TRBJ2-7; 7 nucleotides align to TRBD1. The TCR comes from a woman between 18 and 30 years old in good health. Sequencing was done on a sample of CD4+ T cells sorted from blood. CDR3 in amino acids: CASSPGQIPGEQYF. The DNA for the CDR3 is TGCGCCAGCAGCCCGGGACAGATCCCAGGCGAGCAGTACTTC. Filled out from reference TRBV5-1 and TRBJ2-7, the complete variable domain reads KAGVTQTPRYLIKTRGQQVTLSCSPISGHRSVSWYQQTPGQGLQFLFEYFSETQRNKGNFPGRFSGRQFSNSRSEMNVSTLELGDSALYLCASSPGQIPGEQYFGPGTRLTVT.